A single sample is the source of the 3 T cell receptor beta chains below, sequenced in a study of PD-L1 blockade in urothelial cancer. Specified time point: peripheral blood 6 weeks after treatment start. Sequencing was performed with immunoSEQ multiplex PCR; in TCRdb, only in-frame clones are kept and a portion is missing. The repertoire holds tens of thousands of clones, with approximately 86% as singletons. The sample was PBMCs, taken around atezolizumab (anti-PD-L1) treatment. The source of these receptors is a man in his sixties or seventies with urothelial cancer.

The sample holds a few counts of this clone. V gene TRBV5-8 combines with J gene TRBJ1-5; TRBD1 agrees at 8 bases. J was trimmed by 0 bases and V by 1 base; bases with no gene match: 3. This CDR3 is built from 16 residues. Per germline, CDR1 SGHTS and CDR2 YDEGEE. CDR3: CASSLTGGYSNQPQHF. CDR3 DNA sequence: TGTGCCAGCAGCTTGACAGGGGGTTATAGCAATCAGCCCCAGCATTTT.

The J gene is TRBJ2-7, the V gene TRBV5-4, with D maybe TRBD1 (6 bases). V was shortened by 0 bases and J by 3 bases, with 13 bases between the two germline ends. Looked up from germline, CDR1 is SGHNT and CDR2 is YYREEE (reference sequence). The CDR3 runs 15 residues. In nucleotides, the CDR3 is TGTGCCAGCAGCTTGGAGGCAGGGGCCATCTACGAGCAGTACTTC. Its protein product is CASSLEAGAIYEQYF.

The chain recombines TRBV7-2 with TRBJ2-7, with 12 bases fitting TRBD2. J lost 6 bases, V lost 7 bases, and 1 base had no gene match. Germline CDR1 SGHTA, CDR2 FQGNSA. The CDR3 totals 12 residues. The CDR3: CASKLAGGEQYF. DNA of the CDR3: TGTGCCAGCAAACTAGCGGGAGGCGAGCAGTACTTC.